The subject of this entry is one T cell receptor beta chain. J was trimmed by 6 bases and V by 6 bases; bases with no gene match: 10. The CDR3 loop spans 15 amino acids. The V gene's germline CDR1 is MNHEY and CDR2 SVGAGI. The entry originates in a study of technical replicates of blood from several donors. The data were produced by immunoSEQ multiplex PCR, yet TCRdb's version contains in-frame clones alone and is incomplete. The data show about 58,000 clones, about 95% seen once. The chain combines TRBV6-5 with TRBJ2-3, with 9 bases aligning to TRBD2. Sequenced: PBMCs. This sequence originates from a human donor in good health. Some clones in this sample may be carry-over from other donors' samples. CDR3 in amino acids: CASRTIAGAFDTQYF. CDR3 nucleotide sequence: TGTGCCAGCAGAACTATAGCGGGGGCATTTGATACGCAGTATTTT.